These 13 T cell receptor beta chains came from one sample sequenced in a study of cytomegalovirus exposure and HLA in healthy donors. This PCR relied on a set of 60 Vbeta primers and 13 Jbeta primers. Assay used: immunoSEQ multiplex PCR; TCRdb lists only in-frame clones, some missing. Here the sample spans 150,000 to 200,000 clones, more than 75% being singletons. The sample consisted of PBMCs. These receptors were taken from a girl less than two years old in good health and CMV-seronegative.

This chain connects TRBV5-1 to TRBJ2-3; D is unresolved. The V and J ends lost 0 bases and 3 bases respectively, with 8 bases between them. From germline, CDR1 is SGHRS and CDR2 YFSETQ. This CDR3 is 14 amino acids long. The CDR3 region has the DNA TGCGCCAGCAGCTTGGGGCTAGTTACAGATACGCAGTATTTT. Its protein product is CASSLGLVTDTQYF.

V and J are TRBV6-1 and TRBJ2-3; the match to TRBD2 covers 13 bases. In germline, CDR1 is MNHNS, CDR2 SASEGT. This CDR3 is built from 16 residues. V lost 4 bases and J lost 3; bases outside the gene matches: 4. The CDR3 reads CASSVGLAGATDTQYF. The DNA of the CDR3 is TGTGCCAGCAGTGTCGGACTAGCGGGGGCTACAGATACGCAGTATTTT.

The chain uses TRBV11-3 and TRBJ2-3, with a weak D call TRBD2 (6 bases). Germline V CDR1 and CDR2: SGHNT, YENEEA. V was trimmed by 1 base and J by 0 bases, leaving 11 bases between them. The CDR3 length is 16 residues. The CDR3 coding sequence is TGTGCCAGCAGCTTAGGGGCCAGCGGGAGCACAGATACGCAGTATTTT. Its translation is CASSLGASGSTDTQYF. Full variable domain (rest looked up from reference TRBV11-3 and TRBJ2-3): EAGVVQSPRYKIIEKKQPVAFWCNPISGHNTLYWYLQNLGQGPELLIRYENEEAVDDSQLPKDRFSAERLKGVDSTLKIQPAELGDSAVYLCASSLGASGSTDTQYFGPGTRLTVL.

A remark on this clone: The germline gene is not matched at one end of the junction; a read error may be the cause. This chain joins TRBV5-1 and TRBJ2-5, with D maybe TRBD1 (5 bases). CDR3 size: 12 residues. CDR1 is SGHRS, CDR2 YFSETQ, per germline. The CDR3 is CASGAIKETRYF. DNA of the CDR3: TGCGCCAGCGGGGCTATTAAAGAGACCCGGTACTTC.

The CDR3 here is CASSWDRAEKQYF. DNA for the CDR3: TGCGCCAGCAGCTGGGACAGGGCGGAGAAGCAGTACTTC. This chain uses TRBV5-1 with TRBJ2-7; 9 bases map to TRBD1. The CDR3 runs 13 residues. The germline V gene has CDR1 SGHRS and CDR2 YFSETQ. Trimming at V came to 3 bases and at J to 8 bases, leaving 6 bases not matched to a gene.

V is TRBV19 and J is TRBJ1-2; TRBD1 might be the D (5 bases). The CDR3 is 14 amino acids. V was trimmed by 6 bases and J by 3 bases, leaving 14 bases between them. The germline V gene has CDR1 LNHDA and CDR2 SQIVND (reference sequence). The CDR3 nucleotides read TGTGCCAGTAGGACGGGGGTTATAGACTATGGCTACACCTTC. It specifies CASRTGVIDYGYTF.

V is TRBV7-2 and J is TRBJ1-2, with 7 nucleotides matching TRBD1. The germline V gene has CDR1 SGHTA and CDR2 FQGNSA. This CDR3 spans 13 amino acids. J lost 2 bases, V lost 6 bases, and 3 bases had no gene match. The CDR3 DNA reads as TGTGCCAGCAGTTCGGGACAGAACTATGGCTACACCTTC. This translates into CASSSGQNYGYTF.

This chain uses TRBV19 with TRBJ1-4, with D perhaps matching TRBD1 (5 bases). This CDR3 spans 15 amino acids. V lost 2 bases to trimming and J lost 8 bases, with 15 bases between them. Per germline, CDR1 LNHDA and CDR2 SQIVND (reference sequence). Here the CDR3 DNA reads TGTGCCAGTAGTATATCGGCAGGGCGAAAGGAAAAACTGTTTTTT. It specifies CASSISAGRKEKLFF. Complete variable domain (other parts from reference TRBV19 and TRBJ1-4): DGGITQSPKYLFRKEGQNVTLSCEQNLNHDAMYWYRQDPGQGLRLIYYSQIVNDFQKGDIAEGYSVSREKKESFPLTVTSAQKNPTAFYLCASSISAGRKEKLFFGSGTQLSVL.

J is TRBJ2-5 and V is TRBV7-9, with D possibly matching TRBD2 (5 bases). Trimming shortened V by 5 bases and J by 5 bases, and 15 bases separated the two germline ends. The CDR3 totals 14 residues. The germline V gene has CDR1 SEHNR and CDR2 FQNEAQ (reference sequence). The CDR3 nucleotides read TGTGCCAGCAGCCAGACGCGAGGAGGCGAGACCCAGTACTTC. Translation: CASSQTRGGETQYF.

This chain connects TRBV6-5 to TRBJ1-2, with D perhaps TRBD1 (6 bases). CDR3 length: 13 residues. Looked up from germline, CDR1 is MNHEY and CDR2 is SVGAGI. Trimming stripped 1 base from V and 8 bases from J, with 11 bases between. CDR3 in DNA: TGTGCCAGCAGTTACTTACAGGGTGGCGGCTACACCTTC. It codes for CASSYLQGGGYTF.

This rearrangement joins TRBV29-1 to TRBJ2-7; weak D call: TRBD1 (6 bases). With 5 bases removed from V and 5 bases from J, the gap between germline ends came to 19 bases. Germline assignment: CDR1 SQVTM and CDR2 ANQGSEA. The CDR3 has 14 amino acids. CDR3 protein: CSVKDPKQGNEQYF. CDR3 in DNA: TGCAGCGTTAAGGATCCCAAACAGGGCAACGAGCAGTACTTC.

The chain combines TRBV5-5 with TRBJ1-5; D is ambiguous. The germline gives CDR1 SGHKS, CDR2 YYEKEE (reference sequence). The CDR3 sequence is 13 residues long. V gave up 1 base and J gave up 3 bases, with 5 bases separating them. CDR3 bases: TGTGCCAGCAGCTTGCAGGACAATCAGCCCCAGCATTTT. Residues: CASSLQDNQPQHF.

As to this clone: One end of the junction fails to match germline, which may point to a read error. The chain employs TRBV6-1 and TRBJ2-7; TRBD1 might be the D (6 bases). CDR1 and CDR2 from the germline V gene are MNHNS and SASEGT. This CDR3 comprises 15 residues. The CDR3, as DNA: TGTGCCAGCAGCCTTACAGGGACGGGACGATACGGGCAGTACTTC. Its translation: CASSLTGTGRYGQYF.